This TCR beta chain was found in a study of early T cells in non-severe SARS-CoV-2 infection. Study background: With bulk RNA from unsorted whole blood as input, sequencing yielded unpaired chains. Findings of the study overall: Private and CD4 specificities were missed by VDJdb matching, which favored anti-spike CD8 responses.

This clonotype was picked up many times. The antigen is unknown. CDR1 is MNHEY and CDR2 is SVGAGI in the germline V gene. The CDR3 is 14 amino acids. V dropped 2 bases and J dropped 10 bases, with 12 bases sitting between them. Attachment of unique molecular identifiers was made to individual cDNA molecules. Each CDR3 protein is one row after TCRdb ran MiXCR on the 5' RACE reads. The profile shows fewer than 25,000 distinct CDR3 sequences, 4% to 5.5% of them singletons. Sequenced sample: whole blood. This TCR derives from an adult who was a healthcare worker with PCR-confirmed SARS-CoV-2 infection or an uninfected control (not recorded which). The gene calls are TRBV6-5 and TRBJ1-6, with D uncertain. CDR3 loop: CASSYAGLGSPLHF. CDR3 DNA: TGTGCCAGCAGTTACGCAGGACTTGGATCACCCCTCCACTTT.